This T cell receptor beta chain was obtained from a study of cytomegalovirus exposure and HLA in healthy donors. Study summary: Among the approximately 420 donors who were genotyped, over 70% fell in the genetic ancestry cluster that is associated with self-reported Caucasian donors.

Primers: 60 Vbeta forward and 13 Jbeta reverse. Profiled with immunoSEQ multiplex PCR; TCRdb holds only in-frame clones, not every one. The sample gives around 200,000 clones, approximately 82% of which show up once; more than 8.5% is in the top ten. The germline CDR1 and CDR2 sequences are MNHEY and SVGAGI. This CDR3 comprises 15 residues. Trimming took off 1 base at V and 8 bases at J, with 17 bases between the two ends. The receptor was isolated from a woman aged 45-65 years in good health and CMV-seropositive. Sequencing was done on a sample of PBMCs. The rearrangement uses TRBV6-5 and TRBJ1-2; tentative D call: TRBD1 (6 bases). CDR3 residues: CASSYFKGGSGGYTF. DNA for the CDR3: TGTGCCAGCAGTTACTTCAAAGGGGGATCGGGCGGCTACACCTTC.